The rows below give T cell receptor beta chains drawn from one sample of a study of post-analysis software for immune sequencing data. TCRdb fed the PCR reads into MiXCR, producing one record per CDR3 protein. The sample shows 600,000 to 700,000 distinct CDR3 sequences, around 64% of them seen only once. The source material was blood. The receptors originated from a girl aged 2 to 10 with multiple sclerosis. The CDR3 runs from the conserved cysteine through the conserved F or W. The order of the fields is D gene, V gene, clone size, J gene, CDR3 protein, CDR3 DNA. The D gene is left open where the match is weak. Only part of the rows carry a size: once, few, many, or a class if the clone is expanded.

d_call: .
v_call: TRBV5-1
clone_size: .
j_call: TRBJ2-7
cdr3_aa: CASSLDSPRGEQYF
cdr3_nt: TGCGCCAGCAGTCTGGACAGTCCTCGAGGTGAGCAGTACTTC

d_call: .
v_call: TRBV29-1
clone_size: once
j_call: TRBJ2-1
cdr3_aa: CSVDDEQFF
cdr3_nt: TGCAGCGTGGACGATGAGCAGTTCTTC

d_call: TRBD1
v_call: TRBV12-3/TRBV12-4
clone_size: .
j_call: TRBJ1-1
cdr3_aa: CASRRQTGGNTEAFF
cdr3_nt: TGTGCCAGCAGGCGACAGACAGGGGGGAACACTGAAGCTTTCTTT

d_call: .
v_call: TRBV5-1
clone_size: .
j_call: TRBJ2-7
cdr3_aa: CASSPEGSPTREQYF
cdr3_nt: TGCGCCAGCAGCCCGGAGGGGTCCCCCACTAGGGAGCAGTACTTC

d_call: .
v_call: TRBV18
clone_size: .
j_call: TRBJ1-5
cdr3_aa: CASSPTGANQPQHF
cdr3_nt: TGTGCCAGCTCACCGACTGGGGCCAATCAGCCCCAGCATTTT

d_call: .
v_call: TRBV11-3
clone_size: few
j_call: TRBJ1-2
cdr3_aa: CASSLGTGYTF
cdr3_nt: TGTGCCAGCAGCTTGGGCACTGGCTACACCTTC

d_call: .
v_call: TRBV5-1
clone_size: few
j_call: TRBJ2-1
cdr3_aa: CASSFYSSALNFYNEQFF
cdr3_nt: TGCGCCAGCAGCTTCTATTCATCCGCTCTCAATTTCTACAATGAGCAGTTCTTC

d_call: TRBD1
v_call: TRBV5-1
clone_size: .
j_call: TRBJ2-3
cdr3_aa: CASSTGQGLDTQYF
cdr3_nt: TGCGCCAGCAGCACGGGACAGGGATTAGATACGCAGTATTTT

d_call: TRBD1
v_call: TRBV15
clone_size: .
j_call: TRBJ1-2
cdr3_aa: CATSGDRVGVYGYTF
cdr3_nt: TGTGCCACCAGCGGCGACAGGGTTGGAGTCTATGGCTACACCTTC

d_call: .
v_call: TRBV6-1
clone_size: .
j_call: TRBJ2-1
cdr3_aa: CASNEGVFSYNEQFF
cdr3_nt: TGTGCCAGCAATGAGGGGGTTTTCTCCTACAATGAGCAGTTCTTC

d_call: TRBD2
v_call: TRBV5-1
clone_size: .
j_call: TRBJ2-1
cdr3_aa: CASSLVSRLAGLLGNEQFF
cdr3_nt: TGCGCCAGTAGCTTGGTATCCAGGCTAGCGGGACTCCTCGGCAATGAGCAGTTCTTC

d_call: TRBD2
v_call: TRBV11-3
clone_size: .
j_call: TRBJ2-1
cdr3_aa: CASSLSSGDFYNEQFF
cdr3_nt: TGTGCCAGCAGCTTATCTAGCGGGGATTTCTACAATGAGCAGTTCTTC

d_call: .
v_call: TRBV5-5
clone_size: .
j_call: TRBJ1-2
cdr3_aa: CASSPGISNPFYGYTF
cdr3_nt: TGTGCCAGCAGTCCGGGGATCTCCAACCCCTTTTATGGCTACACCTTC

d_call: TRBD1
v_call: TRBV29-1
clone_size: .
j_call: TRBJ2-5
cdr3_aa: CSVETGSPETQYF
cdr3_nt: TGCAGCGTTGAGACAGGGAGTCCAGAGACCCAGTACTTC

d_call: .
v_call: TRBV12-3/TRBV12-4
clone_size: .
j_call: TRBJ2-3
cdr3_aa: CASIDDTKSGDTQYF
cdr3_nt: TGTGCCAGCATCGACGACACGAAATCGGGAGATACGCAGTATTTT